The next 26 T cell receptor beta chains were all read from a single sample in a study of T cell repertoires in cytomegalovirus infection. TCRdb processed the reads anew with MiXCR; each CDR3 protein has one entry. The sample has roughly 230,000 distinct CDR3 sequences, roughly 23% seen once. The sequenced material came from CD8+ T cells from PBMCs. The origin of the receptors is a human donor in good health (CMV status not recorded). Some clones in this sample may be carry-over from other donors' samples.

The gene calls are TRBV12-3 or TRBV12-4 and TRBJ2-3; weak D call: TRBD1 (6 bases). This CDR3 spans 13 amino acids. V dropped 5 bases and J dropped 8 bases, with 14 bases sitting between them. This CDR3 reads CASSPSDRPTQYF. The CDR3 coding sequence is TGTGCCAGCAGTCCTTCGGACAGACCTACGCAGTATTTT.

The table lists this clonotype with many counts. The rearrangement uses TRBV7-9 and TRBJ1-6; D call uncertain. V was trimmed by 6 bases and J by 7 bases, leaving 16 bases between them. The germline CDR1 and CDR2 sequences are SEHNR and FQNEAQ (reference sequence). There are 15 residues in the CDR3. CDR3 sequence (DNA): TGTGCCAGCAGACCGGGAGAAAGGGTAAATTCACCCCTCCACTTT. This gives the protein CASRPGERVNSPLHF.

The rearrangement links TRBV20-1 to TRBJ2-3, with D possibly being TRBD1 or TRBD2 (5 bases each). V shed 3 bases and J shed 0 bases, with 13 bases lying between them. CDR1 is DFQATT and CDR2 is SNEGSKA in the germline V gene (reference sequence). This CDR3 has 15 residues. CDR3 region: CSASPGLLSTDTQYF. Here the CDR3 DNA reads TGCAGTGCTAGTCCGGGGCTACTAAGCACAGATACGCAGTATTTT.

The chain links TRBV6-5 to TRBJ2-7, with 7 bases identical to TRBD1. Trimming took 6 bases from V and 2 from J; bases not matched to a gene: 10. The CDR3 contains 15 residues. Germline V gene sequence: CDR1 MNHEY, CDR2 SVGAGI. The CDR3, as DNA: TGTGCCAGCAGCTCCAAGACAGGGCCGACCTACGAGCAGTACTTC. It specifies CASSSKTGPTYEQYF.

The chain employs TRBV20-1 and TRBJ1-1; the match to TRBD1 covers 9 bases. Germline V lookup: CDR1 DFQATT, CDR2 SNEGSKA (reference sequence). The trim removed 6 bases at V and 1 base at J, leaving 9 bases unmatched. The CDR3 covers 15 residues. The CDR3 sequence is CSAEEQGARNTEAFF. CDR3 coding DNA: TGCAGTGCCGAGGAACAGGGGGCGAGGAACACTGAAGCTTTCTTT.

V gene TRBV12-3 or TRBV12-4 combines with J gene TRBJ1-1, with a weak D call TRBD1 (5 bases). V lost 2 bases and J lost 1, with 8 bases in between. The CDR3 is 14 residues long. The CDR3 loop is CASSLYGTNTEAFF. The CDR3 DNA reads TGTGCCAGCAGTTTATATGGGACGAACACTGAAGCTTTCTTT.

This clonotype was counted between two and nine times. The genes are TRBV5-1 and TRBJ2-7; 8 bases are a match to TRBD2. CDR1 and CDR2 from the germline V gene are SGHRS and YFSETQ. V gave up 1 base and J gave up 7 bases; unmatched junction bases: 13. This CDR3 is 16 amino acids long. CDR3 loop: CASSLPIRDGGDEQYF. In nucleotides, the CDR3 is TGCGCCAGCAGCTTGCCCATCCGGGACGGGGGGGATGAGCAGTACTTC.

The chain uses TRBV28 and TRBJ1-5; TRBD1 matches at 7 bases. Trimming at V came to 4 bases and at J to 7 bases, leaving 7 bases not matched to a gene. CDR3 length: 14 residues. The germline V gene has CDR1 MDHEN and CDR2 SYDVKM. DNA for the CDR3: TGTGCCAGCAGTTACAGGGGTATGAGACAGCCCCAGCATTTT. This gives the protein CASSYRGMRQPQHF.

This clonotype was seen at least ten times. The V and J genes are TRBV7-8 and TRBJ2-1, with D unclear. The CDR3 covers 17 residues. The V gene lost 5 bases and the J gene lost 0 bases, with 17 bases spanning the gap. CDR1 is SGHVS, CDR2 FQNEAQ, per germline. The CDR3 DNA reads TGTGCCAGCAGCCGGTCGAGCCCCCTGAGCTCCTACAATGAGCAGTTCTTC. Translation gives CASSRSSPLSSYNEQFF. Using reference TRBV7-8 and TRBJ2-1 for the parts outside the CDR3, the full variable domain is GAGVSQSPRYKVAKRGQDVALRCDPISGHVSLFWYQQALGQGPEFLTYFQNEAQLDKSGLPSDRFFAERPEGSVSTLKIQRTQQEDSAVYLCASSRSSPLSSYNEQFFGPGTRLTVL.

The sample holds a few counts of this clonotype. This chain connects TRBV27 to TRBJ2-1; no reliable D call. The CDR3 has 14 residues. The germline CDR1 and CDR2 sequences are MNHEY and SMNVEV (reference sequence). The V gene lost 3 bases and the J gene lost 3 bases, with 9 bases spanning the gap. The CDR3 loop is CASSLGWVYNEQFF. Written as DNA, the CDR3 is TGTGCCAGCAGTTTGGGTTGGGTCTACAATGAGCAGTTCTTC.

This chain joins TRBV6-1 and TRBJ2-2; D ambiguous. Trimming left V 1 base short and J 3 bases short, with 12 bases between. Germline V gene sequence: CDR1 MNHNS, CDR2 SASEGT. CDR3 length: 16 amino acids. For the CDR3, the DNA is TGTGCCAGCAGTGAAGTAATTGGGCGGCACACCGGGGAGCTGTTTTTT. It is translated as CASSEVIGRHTGELFF.

The V and J genes are TRBV27 and TRBJ1-2; D is perhaps TRBD1 (5 bases). The CDR3 is 13 residues long. The V end was cut by 6 bases, the J end by 5 bases, with 13 bases between. Germline V gene lookup returns CDR1 MNHEY and CDR2 SMNVEV (reference sequence). CDR3 coding DNA: TGTGCCAGCAGCTCGGGACTCCAATATGGCTACACCTTC. Amino acids: CASSSGLQYGYTF.

V is TRBV28 and J is TRBJ1-6; no firm D call. Trimming left V 6 bases short and J 9 bases short, with 6 bases between. This CDR3 spans 11 amino acids. Germline loops: CDR1 MDHEN, CDR2 SYDVKM. The chain's CDR3 is CASSSFSPLHF. CDR3 DNA: TGTGCCAGCAGCTCCTTTTCACCCCTCCACTTT.

Many counts were recorded for this clonotype. The rearrangement links TRBV20-1 to TRBJ2-5; either TRBD1 or TRBD2 may supply D (5 bases each). The CDR3 is made up of 15 amino acids. Germline V CDR1 and CDR2: DFQATT, SNEGSKA (reference sequence). The V end lost 4 bases, the J end lost 1 base, and 16 bases lay between the germline ends. CDR3 residues: CSATRLDGTQETQYF. The CDR3 nucleotides are TGCAGTGCTACCCGATTGGATGGGACCCAAGAGACCCAGTACTTC.

This clonotype came up a few times. The CDR3 bases are TGTGCCAGCAGTTCCGGGACAGGGGGCACGTATGGCTACACCTTC. This encodes CASSSGTGGTYGYTF. V and J are TRBV6-5 and TRBJ1-2, with TRBD1 matching over 12 bases. The trim removed 4 bases at V and 5 bases at J, leaving 5 bases unmatched. CDR1 and CDR2 from the germline V gene are MNHEY and SVGAGI. The CDR3 is 15 residues long.

This clonotype was seen repeatedly, ten times or more. The chain couples TRBV6-6 to TRBJ2-2; D is undetermined. Trimming stripped 2 bases from V and 7 bases from J, with 8 bases between. Germline CDR1 is MNHNY and CDR2 is SVGAGI (reference sequence). This CDR3 contains 13 residues. CDR3 region: CASSYGVFGELFF. CDR3 sequence (DNA): TGTGCCAGCAGTTACGGCGTCTTCGGGGAGCTGTTTTTT.

This clonotype was detected many times. A junction boundary mismatches the germline segment, possibly from a read error. The genes are TRBV2 and TRBJ2-2, with 7 bases aligning to TRBD1. From germline, CDR1 is SNHLY and CDR2 FYNNEI. This CDR3 is 15 amino acids long. The CDR3 nucleotides are TGTGCCAGCAGGGAAGGGACAGCGAACACCGGGGAGCTGTTTTTT. This encodes CASREGTANTGELFF.

The rearrangement uses TRBV6-6 and TRBJ2-5, with 9 bases fitting TRBD2. The V gene end was trimmed by 5 bases and the J gene end by 2 bases; junction bases not matched to a gene: 9. Germline values: CDR1 MNHNY, CDR2 SVGAGI (reference sequence). The CDR3 spans 16 residues. Written as DNA, the CDR3 is TGTGCCAGCAGTAATCTCGGACTAGCGCAGCAAGAGACCCAGTACTTC. Its translation: CASSNLGLAQQETQYF.

The table lists this clonotype with many counts. V usage is TRBV20-1 and J usage is TRBJ1-1; D unresolved. V dropped 4 bases and J dropped 3 bases, with 15 bases sitting between them. Germline CDR1 DFQATT, CDR2 SNEGSKA (reference sequence). This CDR3 region has 14 residues. This CDR3 is CSATLGGLDTEAFF. DNA for the CDR3: TGCAGTGCTACCCTAGGAGGGTTGGACACTGAAGCTTTCTTT.

This clonotype was picked up many times. The V and J genes are TRBV7-2 and TRBJ1-5; D uncertain. CDR3 length equals 15 residues. Per germline, CDR1 SGHTA and CDR2 FQGNSA. The V end was cut by 5 bases, the J end by 6 bases, with 17 bases between. For the CDR3, the DNA is TGTGCCAGCAGCCTTGATCGGGCCGGAGGTCAGCCCCAGCATTTT. Amino acid sequence: CASSLDRAGGQPQHF.

There are a few counts of this clonotype. The chain has TRBV7-2 and TRBJ2-1, with 8 bases lining up with TRBD2. CDR3 length: 15 amino acids. V shed 4 bases and J 6 bases; nucleotides not matched to a gene: 8. The V gene's germline CDR1 is SGHTA and CDR2 FQGNSA. The CDR3: CASSSPYSGANEQFF. The CDR3 DNA sequence: TGTGCCAGCAGCTCGCCATATAGCGGGGCCAATGAGCAGTTCTTC.

This clonotype has ten or more counts. The J gene is TRBJ1-2, the V gene TRBV12-3 or TRBV12-4; D is unresolved. CDR3 length equals 11 residues. V was cut by 10 bases and J by 5 bases, with 11 bases left in between. CDR3 sequence: CATEGSYGYTF. The CDR3 DNA is TGTGCCACGGAGGGATCTTATGGCTACACCTTC.

This clonotype was seen more than once but under ten times. V and J are TRBV7-9 and TRBJ1-5, with D possibly TRBD1 on 5 matching bases. The CDR3 covers 15 residues. In germline, CDR1 is SEHNR, CDR2 FQNEAQ (reference sequence). Trimming shortened V by 1 base and J by 0 bases, and 7 bases separated the two germline ends. DNA of the CDR3: TGTGCCAGCAGCTTAGGGACATATAGCAATCAGCCCCAGCATTTT. It encodes CASSLGTYSNQPQHF. The full variable domain, with the rest looked up from reference TRBV7-9 and TRBJ1-5, is DTGVSQNPRHKITKRGQNVTFRCDPISEHNRLYWYRQTLGQGPEFLTYFQNEAQLEKSRLLSDRFSAERPKGSFSTLEIQRTEQGDSAMYLCASSLGTYSNQPQHFGDGTRLSIL.

The CDR3 sequence: CASSLEGGVSSGNTIYF. In DNA form, the CDR3 reads TGTGCCAGCAGCCTTGAGGGGGGGGTTAGCTCTGGAAACACCATATATTTT. V gene TRBV7-8 combines with J gene TRBJ1-3; D is possibly TRBD1 (6 bases). This CDR3 is built from 17 residues. The germline V and J ends were trimmed by 5 bases and 0 bases, with 17 bases remaining between them. Germline-derived CDR1 and CDR2 are SGHVS and FQNEAQ.

The J gene is TRBJ2-7, the V gene TRBV20-1; D is uncertain. There are 13 residues in the CDR3. V was pared by 1 base and J by 3 bases, with 10 bases between. Germline loops: CDR1 DFQATT, CDR2 SNEGSKA (reference sequence). As DNA, the CDR3 is TGCAGTGCTAGAGGGACCGAAAACTACGAGCAGTACTTC. Encoded protein: CSARGTENYEQYF.

This clonotype was observed a handful of times. The V gene is TRBV2, the J gene TRBJ1-3, with D unclear. V was cut by 1 base and J by 0 bases, with 7 bases left in between. CDR3 size: 15 residues. Germline V gives CDR1 SNHLY, CDR2 FYNNEI. The CDR3 region is CASSEGVGSGNTIYF. CDR3 DNA sequence: TGTGCCAGCAGTGAAGGGGTCGGCTCTGGAAACACCATATATTTT. The variable domain in full, completed from reference TRBV2 and TRBJ1-3, reads EPEVTQTPSHQVTQMGQEVILRCVPISNHLYFYWYRQILGQKVEFLVSFYNNEISEKSEIFDDQFSVERPDGSNFTLKIRSTKLEDSAMYFCASSEGVGSGNTIYFGEGSWLTVV.